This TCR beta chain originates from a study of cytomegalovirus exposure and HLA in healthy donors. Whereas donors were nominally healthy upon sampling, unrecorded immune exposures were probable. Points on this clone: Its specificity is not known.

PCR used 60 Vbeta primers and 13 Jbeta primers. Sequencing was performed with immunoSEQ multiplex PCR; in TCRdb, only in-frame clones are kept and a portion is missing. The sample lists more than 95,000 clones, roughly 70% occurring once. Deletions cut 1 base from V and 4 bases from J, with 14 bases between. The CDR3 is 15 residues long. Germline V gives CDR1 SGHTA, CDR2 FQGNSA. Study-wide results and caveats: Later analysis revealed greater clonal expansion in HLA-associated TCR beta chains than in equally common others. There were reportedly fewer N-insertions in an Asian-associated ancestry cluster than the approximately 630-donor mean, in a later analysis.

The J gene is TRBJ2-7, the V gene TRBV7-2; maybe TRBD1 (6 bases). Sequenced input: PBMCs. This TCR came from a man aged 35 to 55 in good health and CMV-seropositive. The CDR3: CASSLGGTRVYEQYF. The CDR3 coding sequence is TGTGCCAGCAGCTTAGGAGGGACAAGGGTATACGAGCAGTACTTC.